This T cell receptor (beta chain) was retrieved from a study of blood T cells in healthy people across ages. General study results and limits: Compared with aged donors, long-lived donors showed fewer expanded clones, suggesting selection. Bulk PBMC profiling left naive and antigen-experienced comparisons inconclusive.

Primers used in a second PCR of about 7 to 12 cycles were a sample-barcoded 5' primer and a J-beta primer mix. TCRdb re-called the 5' RACE reads through MiXCR, storing one row per CDR3 protein. Of more than 700,000 distinct CDR3 sequences detected, more than 35% appear once; the ten largest clones hold 15% to 20%. Germline CDR1 is MDHEN and CDR2 is SYDVKM. The CDR3 runs 15 residues. The V and J ends lost 5 bases and 4 bases respectively, with 18 bases between them. Remarks on this clonotype: Its cognate antigen is unknown.

Donation came from healthy Caucasian individuals in Russia who were aged roughly 6 to 95. Researchers collected about 9.1 milliliters of peripheral blood from every single donor. The genes are TRBV28 and TRBJ2-7; D is possibly TRBD1 or TRBD2 (5 bases each). Source material: blood. This clonotype was sampled from a man older than 75 in good health. The CDR3: CASSVSGEGIYEQYF. The CDR3 DNA is TGTGCCAGCAGTGTCTCAGGAGAGGGGATATACGAGCAGTACTTC. The variable domain in full, completed from reference TRBV28 and TRBJ2-7, reads DVKVTQSSRYLVKRTGEKVFLECVQDMDHENMFWYRQDPGLGLRLIYFSYDVKMKEKGDIPEGYSVSREKKERFSLILESASTNQTSMYLCASSVSGEGIYEQYFGPGTRLTVT.